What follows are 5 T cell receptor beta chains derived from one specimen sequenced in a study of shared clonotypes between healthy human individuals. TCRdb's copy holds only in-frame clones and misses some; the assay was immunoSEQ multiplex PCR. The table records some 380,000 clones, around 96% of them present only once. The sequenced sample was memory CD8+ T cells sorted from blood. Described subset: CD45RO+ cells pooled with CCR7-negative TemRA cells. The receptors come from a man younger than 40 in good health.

The CDR3 sequence is CASSLGLAGGAYEQYF. The DNA for the CDR3 is TGCGCCAGCAGCTTGGGACTAGCGGGCGGAGCCTACGAGCAGTACTTC. J is TRBJ2-7 and V is TRBV5-1; 10 bases map to TRBD2. CDR1 SGHRS and CDR2 YFSETQ come from the germline V gene. This CDR3 is 16 amino acids long. V was clipped by 0 bases and J by 2 bases; unmatched bases: 5.

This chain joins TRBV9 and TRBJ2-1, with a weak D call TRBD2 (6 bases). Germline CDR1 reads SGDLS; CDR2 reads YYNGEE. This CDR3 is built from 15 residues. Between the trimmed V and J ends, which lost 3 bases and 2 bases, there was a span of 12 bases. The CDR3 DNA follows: TGTGCCAGCAGCGGAACCGGGACTGCCTACAATGAGCAGTTCTTC. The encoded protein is CASSGTGTAYNEQFF.

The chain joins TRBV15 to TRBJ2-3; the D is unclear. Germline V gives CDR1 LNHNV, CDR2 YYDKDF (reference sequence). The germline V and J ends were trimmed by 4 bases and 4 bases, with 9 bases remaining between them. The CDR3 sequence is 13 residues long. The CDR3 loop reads CATSIRVSDTQYF. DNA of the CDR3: TGTGCCACCAGCATAAGGGTGTCAGATACGCAGTATTTT.

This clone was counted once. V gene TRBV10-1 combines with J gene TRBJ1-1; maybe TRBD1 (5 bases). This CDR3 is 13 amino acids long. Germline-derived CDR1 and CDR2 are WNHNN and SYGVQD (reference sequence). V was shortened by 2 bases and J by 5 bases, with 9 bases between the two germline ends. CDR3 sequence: CASSERGKTEAFF. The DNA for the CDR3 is TGCGCCAGCAGTGAGAGGGGAAAGACTGAAGCTTTCTTT.

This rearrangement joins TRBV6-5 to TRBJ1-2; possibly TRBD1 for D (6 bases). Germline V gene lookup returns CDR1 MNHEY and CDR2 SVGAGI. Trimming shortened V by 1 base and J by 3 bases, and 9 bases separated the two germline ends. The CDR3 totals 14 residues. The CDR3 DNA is TGTGCCAGCAGTTACTTAAGACAGGACTATGGCTACACCTTC. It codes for CASSYLRQDYGYTF.